This T cell receptor (beta chain) was identified in a study of blood T cell repertoires in COVID-19. On the study more broadly: Samples came from the United States, Italy and Spain, spanning acute and convalescent COVID-19. In each case, the material was cDNA or gDNA derived from T cells, B-cell-depleted T cells, or PBMCs.

The germline gives CDR1 SGHDT, CDR2 YYEEEE. V lost 1 base and J lost 5, with 4 bases in between. This CDR3 comprises 12 residues. As handled by the study authors: Reference gene primer amplification gave nucleated cell count estimates. Sequenced by immunoSEQ multiplex PCR; TCRdb stores in-frame clones only, minus some. V, J and clone size were drawn from that table, and D and trimming were deduced from the DNA. This sample has under 130,000 clones, with around 87% found just once. The sample comprised peripheral blood. The sequence was obtained from a woman over 75 with acute or convalescent COVID-19. J is TRBJ2-1 and V is TRBV5-6, with D hard to call. DNA for the CDR3: TGTGCCAGCAGCTTGTGGCACAATGAGCAGTTCTTC. This encodes CASSLWHNEQFF.